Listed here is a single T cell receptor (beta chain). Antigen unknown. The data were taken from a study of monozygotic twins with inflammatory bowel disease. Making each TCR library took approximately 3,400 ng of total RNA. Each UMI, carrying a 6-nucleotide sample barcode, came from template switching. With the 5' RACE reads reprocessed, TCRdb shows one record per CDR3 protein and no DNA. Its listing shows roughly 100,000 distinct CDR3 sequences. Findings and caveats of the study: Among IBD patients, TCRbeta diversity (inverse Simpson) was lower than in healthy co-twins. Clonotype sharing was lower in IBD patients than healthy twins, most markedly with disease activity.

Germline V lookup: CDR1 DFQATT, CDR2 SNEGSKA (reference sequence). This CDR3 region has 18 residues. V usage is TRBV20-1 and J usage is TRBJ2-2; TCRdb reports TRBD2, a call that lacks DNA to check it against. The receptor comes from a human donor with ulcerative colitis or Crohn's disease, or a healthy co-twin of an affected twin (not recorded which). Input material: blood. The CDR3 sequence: CSAATRSSGGLNTGELFF.